One and the same sample provided the 7 T cell receptor beta chains below, sequenced in a study of beta chain features in type 1 diabetes. These receptors lack a known antigen. Expressed TCRB transcripts got sequenced, as all isolated RNA was reverse transcribed. Assay used: immunoSEQ multiplex PCR; TCRdb lists only in-frame clones, some missing. The sample lists around 130,000 clones, around 15% seen once, with less than 3% in the top ten. General study points: TCRB CDR3s were moderately but significantly shorter in Type 1 diabetes patients in all four CD4+ subsets.

The specimen sequenced was central memory CD4+ T cells from blood. Every receptor here comes from a man aged 25-40 years with type 1 diabetes.

The chain links TRBV4-3 to TRBJ2-3; D assignment may be TRBD1 or TRBD2 (5 bases each). This CDR3 spans 15 amino acids. CDR1 LGHNA and CDR2 YSLEER come from the germline V gene. Trimming took off 4 bases at V and 0 bases at J, with 11 bases between the two ends. The CDR3 loop is CASSPGPQSTDTQYF. The CDR3 DNA reads as TGCGCCAGCAGCCCGGGGCCGCAGAGCACAGATACGCAGTATTTT.

This clone was seen a handful of times. V and J are TRBV7-8 and TRBJ2-4; 9 nucleotides agree with TRBD1. The CDR3 totals 13 residues. In germline, CDR1 is SGHVS, CDR2 FQNEAQ. J was trimmed by 9 bases and V by 5 bases; bases with no gene match: 5. The CDR3 region has the DNA TGTGCCAGCAGCGGCCTGACAGGGGGCATTCAGTACTTC. This gives the protein CASSGLTGGIQYF.

This clone was seen only a few times. V usage is TRBV7-8 and J usage is TRBJ2-1, with D tentatively TRBD2 (6 bases). Deletions cut 5 bases from V and 4 bases from J, with 12 bases between. The CDR3 sequence is 14 residues long. Germline values: CDR1 SGHVS, CDR2 FQNEAQ. CDR3 region: CASSHRDSYNEQFF. In nucleotides, the CDR3 is TGTGCCAGCAGCCACCGGGACTCTTACAATGAGCAGTTCTTC. Looking up the rest from reference TRBV7-8 and TRBJ2-1 gives the full variable domain: GAGVSQSPRYKVAKRGQDVALRCDPISGHVSLFWYQQALGQGPEFLTYFQNEAQLDKSGLPSDRFFAERPEGSVSTLKIQRTQQEDSAVYLCASSHRDSYNEQFFGPGTRLTVL.

The J gene is TRBJ2-5, the V gene TRBV7-2; D uncertain. Per the germline V gene, CDR1 is SGHTA and CDR2 is FQGNSA. The CDR3 covers 14 residues. V lost 5 bases, J lost 3 bases, and 13 bases lay in between. As DNA, the CDR3 is TGTGCCAGCAGCCCCAGGCTTCGCGAAGAGACCCAGTACTTC. It encodes CASSPRLREETQYF. Variable domain in full (rest from reference TRBV7-2 and TRBJ2-5): GAGVSQSPSNKVTEKGKDVELRCDPISGHTALYWYRQSLGQGLEFLIYFQGNSAPDKSGLPSDRFSAERTGGSVSTLTIQRTQQEDSAVYLCASSPRLREETQYFGPGTRLLVL.

This clone has a handful of counts. The V gene is TRBV14, the J gene TRBJ1-2; 11 bases align to TRBD1. V was pared by 0 bases and J by 4 bases, with 4 bases of the junction left unmatched. Per germline, CDR1 SGHDN and CDR2 FVKESK. The CDR3 sequence is 16 residues long. The CDR3 DNA follows: TGTGCCAGCAGCCAAGATCGAGGACAGGGGGCCTATGGCTACACCTTC. This codes for CASSQDRGQGAYGYTF.

The rearrangement links TRBV29-1 to TRBJ1-6, with D perhaps TRBD1 (5 bases). The germline gives CDR1 SQVTM, CDR2 ANQGSEA. The CDR3 totals 13 residues. The ends were cut back, 7 bases at V and 9 bases at J, with 16 bases in the middle. As DNA, the CDR3 is TGCAGCGCACGGGACTCCAATAGTTCACCCCTCCACTTT. Encoded protein: CSARDSNSSPLHF.

The chain couples TRBV7-2 to TRBJ1-1; 7 bases match TRBD1. J was trimmed by 0 bases and V by 5 bases; bases with no gene match: 6. CDR1 is SGHTA and CDR2 is FQGNSA in the germline V gene. This CDR3 has 15 amino acids. The CDR3 sequence: CASSPRTGLNTEAFF. CDR3 bases: TGTGCCAGCAGCCCACGGACAGGTTTGAACACTGAAGCTTTCTTT.